One sample yielded the 16 T cell receptor beta chains listed below, sequenced in a study of cytomegalovirus exposure and HLA in healthy donors. The PCR employed 60 Vbeta primers together with 13 Jbeta primers. Clones were sequenced by immunoSEQ multiplex PCR, and TCRdb holds only the in-frame ones, with some missing. Among 200,000 or so clones, around 85% were seen once, and the ten largest hold approximately 0.22%. Sequenced: PBMCs. Receptors were obtained from a girl aged 2 to 10 in good health and CMV-seronegative.

J is TRBJ1-1 and V is TRBV7-3; perhaps TRBD1 as D (5 bases). CDR3 length equals 15 residues. CDR1 is SGHTA and CDR2 is FQGTGA in the germline V gene. Deletions cut 5 bases from V and 4 bases from J, with 17 bases between. The CDR3 reads CASSKIRTPGTEAFF. DNA for the CDR3: TGTGCCAGCAGCAAAATCCGGACACCTGGCACTGAAGCTTTCTTT.

This chain joins TRBV11-2 and TRBJ2-2; D possibly corresponds to TRBD2 (7 bases). The V end lost 6 bases, the J end lost 0 bases, and 17 bases lay between the germline ends. Germline loops: CDR1 SGHAT, CDR2 FQNNGV. CDR3 size: 17 residues. CDR3 in amino acids: CASRRGRAMTNTGELFF. CDR3 nucleotide sequence: TGTGCCAGCAGGCGGGGGCGGGCGATGACGAACACCGGGGAGCTGTTTTTT.

The J gene is TRBJ2-3, the V gene TRBV6-5; 11 bases align to TRBD2. CDR1 is MNHEY and CDR2 is SVGAGI in the germline V gene. CDR3 size: 12 residues. V lost 6 bases and J lost 11; bases outside the gene matches: 4. In nucleotides, the CDR3 is TGTGCCAGCAGCAATAGCGGGAGGGTGCAGTATTTT. Translating it yields CASSNSGRVQYF.

The chain has TRBV5-5 and TRBJ1-5, with TRBD1 matching over 8 bases. Germline V gene sequence: CDR1 SGHKS, CDR2 YYEKEE (reference sequence). V lost 0 bases to trimming and J lost 5 bases; unmatched junction nucleotides: 4. This CDR3 has 15 residues. CDR3 nucleotide sequence: TGTGCCAGCAGCTTGGCCGCGACAGGGGATCAGCCCCAGCATTTT. It yields the protein CASSLAATGDQPQHF.

CDR3 nucleotide sequence: TGTGCCAGCACCCCCCTACAGGGACGGGACACTGAAGCTTTCTTT. Encoded protein: CASTPLQGRDTEAFF. V and J are TRBV11-2 and TRBJ1-1; TRBD1 might be the D (6 bases). There are 15 residues in the CDR3. Between the trimmed V and J ends, which lost 7 bases and 3 bases, there was a span of 18 bases. The germline gives CDR1 SGHAT, CDR2 FQNNGV.

CDR3 nucleotide sequence: TGTGCCAGCAGCTTCGCGGGGTATGGCTACACCTTC. Translating it yields CASSFAGYGYTF. The chain combines TRBV5-8 with TRBJ1-2; no clear D gene. Germline CDR1 SGHTS, CDR2 YDEGEE. This CDR3 spans 12 amino acids. V was trimmed by 2 bases and J by 5 bases, leaving 7 bases between them.

V gene TRBV7-9 combines with J gene TRBJ2-7, with 8 bases aligning to TRBD2. The CDR3 consists of 15 residues. CDR1 is SEHNR and CDR2 is FQNEAQ in the germline V gene (reference sequence). Losses at the gene ends were 0 bases for V and 6 bases for J; bases not matched to a gene: 7. CDR3 DNA: TGTGCCAGCAGCTTAGCGGGTCGGGGGGGACCCGAGCAGTACTTC. It yields the protein CASSLAGRGGPEQYF.

This chain links TRBV18 with TRBJ1-3, with D uncertain. With 2 bases removed from V and 3 bases from J, the gap between germline ends came to 20 bases. Germline CDR1 is KGHSH and CDR2 is LQKENI. This CDR3 has 18 amino acids. The CDR3 is CASSPRIARTGDGNTIYF. The CDR3 DNA sequence: TGTGCCAGCTCACCAAGGATTGCCCGAACCGGGGATGGAAACACCATATATTTT.

The chain uses TRBV11-2 and TRBJ1-4, with a tentative D call TRBD1 (5 bases). Germline V gene data show CDR1 as SGHAT and CDR2 as FQNNGV. This CDR3 is built from 14 residues. The V end was cut by 3 bases, the J end by 8 bases, with 13 bases between. The CDR3 nucleotides read TGTGCCAGCAGCTTCGGGGGTAACGAGGAAAAACTGTTTTTT. This translates into CASSFGGNEEKLFF.

The chain uses TRBV2 and TRBJ1-3, with unresolved D. Trimming took off 4 bases at V and 0 bases at J, with 10 bases between the two ends. The CDR3 loop spans 15 amino acids. Germline V CDR1 and CDR2: SNHLY, FYNNEI. CDR3 region: CASSVSAFSGNTIYF. CDR3 coding DNA: TGTGCCAGCAGTGTAAGCGCTTTCTCTGGAAACACCATATATTTT.

The chain joins TRBV6-5 to TRBJ1-2; D uncertain. Germline V gene data show CDR1 as MNHEY and CDR2 as SVGAGI. The CDR3 consists of 14 residues. Deletions cut 0 bases from V and 6 bases from J, with 11 bases between. Here the CDR3 reads CASSYSNPSHGYTF. CDR3 DNA sequence: TGTGCCAGCAGTTACTCGAACCCGAGCCATGGCTACACCTTC.

The gene calls are TRBV30 and TRBJ1-5; TRBD1 matches 8 bases. V lost 1 base, J lost 7 bases, and 6 bases stayed unmatched. Germline assignment: CDR1 GTSNPN and CDR2 SVGIG (reference sequence). The CDR3 sequence is 14 residues long. The CDR3 here is CAWSGKDRAQPQHF. Here the CDR3 DNA reads TGTGCCTGGAGTGGGAAGGACAGGGCCCAGCCCCAGCATTTT.

The V gene is TRBV30, the J gene TRBJ2-2; D is possibly TRBD2 (6 bases). The CDR3 length is 15 residues. Trimming pared 6 bases from V and 3 bases from J, leaving 17 bases between. CDR1 GTSNPN and CDR2 SVGIG come from the germline V gene (reference sequence). CDR3 in amino acids: CACKGRDWDTGELFF. The CDR3, as DNA: TGTGCCTGTAAAGGCAGGGACTGGGACACCGGGGAGCTGTTTTTT.

In this sample, this clone turned up a few times. This chain connects TRBV7-9 to TRBJ1-1; perhaps TRBD1 as D (5 bases). V was trimmed by 1 base and J by 5 bases, leaving 11 bases between them. The CDR3 has 14 residues. From germline, CDR1 is SEHNR and CDR2 FQNEAQ (reference sequence). The CDR3 bases are TGTGCCAGCAGCTTAGGCAGGGATAGGACTGAAGCTTTCTTT. It encodes CASSLGRDRTEAFF.

This chain connects TRBV6-5 to TRBJ2-7; D may be TRBD1 (6 bases). This CDR3 region has 13 residues. Germline V lookup: CDR1 MNHEY, CDR2 SVGAGI. The V end was cut by 4 bases, the J end by 7 bases, with 14 bases between. This CDR3 is CASSFSDRREQYF. CDR3 DNA sequence: TGTGCCAGCAGTTTTTCGGACAGACGGGAGCAGTACTTC.

The chain is built from TRBV19 and TRBJ1-2; 9 positions match TRBD1. Germline assignment: CDR1 LNHDA and CDR2 SQIVND (reference sequence). V shed 8 bases, J shed 10 bases, and the junction held 11 bases outside the gene matches. This CDR3 has 13 amino acids. CDR3 in amino acids: CASQGQGLSPYTF. The CDR3 DNA is TGTGCCAGTCAGGGACAGGGCCTTAGTCCCTACACCTTC.